A selection of T cell receptor beta chains follows, all from one sample in a study of cytomegalovirus exposure and HLA in healthy donors. Produced via immunoSEQ multiplex PCR; TCRdb's table is partial and in-frame only. The sample records 170,000 or so clones, around 80% being singletons. The specimen was PBMCs. These receptors came from a woman between 35 and 50 years old in good health and CMV-seronegative. The CDR3 runs from the conserved cysteine through the conserved F or W.

CDR3 length,V gene,CDR3 protein
15,TRBV6-1,CASSDEEGGYNEQFF
16,TRBV7-9,CASSSTLRGGSYEQYF
16,TRBV25-1,CASSDFPGTRGDEQFF
14,TRBV10-3,CAISGLNNSYEQYF
13,TRBV9,CASSTRSLPRLFF
14,TRBV5-4,CASSSGSFTDTQYF
11,TRBV2,CATLRQDRYTF
13,TRBV5-4,CASSLTGWDGYTF
15,TRBV18,CASSPGTGLPNEQFF
15,TRBV15,CATTIAGVNTGELFF
15,TRBV11-3,CASSLRSGTKDEQYF
15,TRBV5-1,CASSFSGGGTGELFF
13,TRBV10-2,CASNDRLNTEAFF
12,TRBV6-1,CASRGGHTEAFF
14,TRBV9,CASSPGTGHDEQYF
13,TRBV6-5,CASSYSRFHEQYF
16,TRBV11-2,CASSLSQGRRTGELFF
17,TRBV4-3,CASSQESLGTRSGELFF
16,TRBV4-2,CASSQRDRDSYCEQYF
16,TRBV7-2,CASSLVVEGALDEQFF
17,TRBV30,CAWTPGRGGPYQETQYF
15,TRBV28,CASSGDRGQSYEQYF
14,TRBV28,CASSFAGQGGEQYF
11,TRBV29-1,CSAGLLYEQYF
14,TRBV5-8,CASSLSQSNYGYTF
15,TRBV19,CASSQAGTGGFGYTF
11,TRBV4-2,CASSQGGEAFF
15,TRBV15,CATSRDITNTGELFF
14,TRBV6-1,CASTPGSPDGEQYF
15,TRBV5-1,CASSLSGLVVDEQFF
15,TRBV4-1,CASSQGTTSGEWLFF